This TCR beta chain was recovered during a study of T-cell memory formation after mild COVID-19. Study information: Largely donor-specific sequence clusters came from two donors. The study's findings and limits: Pre-infection memory already had some responding clones, implying cross-reactive memory joined. Clones shrinking between day 15 and 85 showed a balanced CD4/CD8 split, and those that grew later tilted toward CD4+.

Germline V lookup: CDR1 LGHNA, CDR2 YNFKEQ. With 4 bases removed from V and 6 bases from J, the gap between germline ends came to 12 bases. This CDR3 has 13 residues. Employing constant-segment primers, 5'RACE generated TCR alpha and TCR beta cDNA libraries bearing sample barcodes and UMIs. TCRdb re-analysed the 5' RACE reads in MiXCR, keeping a single row per CDR3 protein. The profile shows 350,000 or so distinct CDR3 sequences, 20% to 25% of them singletons. Many counts were recorded for this clonotype. The target antigen is unknown. The chain has TRBV4-2 and TRBJ1-1; TRBD1 is a possible D gene (6 bases). The TCR sequence derives from a man aged 18-30 years who had mild COVID-19 (a few samples of this study predate the infection). Cell type and time point are not known. Input material: PBMCs or a T cell subset sorted from them (not recorded which). CDR3 amino acids: CASSPHREAEAFF. In DNA form, the CDR3 reads TGTGCCAGCAGCCCTCACAGGGAGGCTGAAGCTTTCTTT.